This TCR beta chain was recovered during a study of cytomegalovirus exposure and HLA in healthy donors (dated by TCRdb to 2015 to 2018). Some background on the complete study: According to a later analysis, one platform produced both the 110 or so validation repertoires and the 670 or so repertoires of the first cohort. The study aimed to test whether cataloging public T cell receptors could reveal signatures of past pathogen exposure. In addition to the first cohort of 666 subjects, a separate validation cohort of approximately 120 different subjects was used. To predict cytomegalovirus infection status, the study brought together high-throughput TCR immunosequencing, statistical association of individual TCRs with disease status, and machine learning.

Remarks on this clone: The specificity of this receptor is unknown. Within one base of it there is no much larger clone, and no base qualities were kept.

The germline V gene specifies SGHTA as CDR1 and FQGNSA as CDR2. Including cysteine and phenylalanine, the CDR3 has 16 amino acids. The DNA shown is the 48-base CDR3, in frame from base 1. Compared with germline, V lacks 2 bases and J lacks 0 bases; bases without a gene match: 4. The donors were included in the validation cohort of roughly 130 subjects, a group kept apart from the 666-subject first cohort. What the authors observed across the whole study: Most TCR sequences were seen in very few donors, while some public TCRs were found in many individuals. A total of 150 to 200 TCR beta chains were listed by the study as associated with cytomegalovirus. The classifier was reported to diagnose cytomegalovirus status with high specificity and sensitivity in both the original and validation cohorts. In vitro tests confirmed that a few of the cytomegalovirus-associated TCR beta chains recognize cytomegalovirus antigens. A later analysis lacked HLA typing for the validation cohort, so it scored co-occurrence in that cohort across all 130 or so repertoires. According to the authors, the approach could potentially be generalized to other disease states and immunological phenotypes. Subsequent analysis determined that TCRs grouped into clusters in the first cohort also showed a tendency toward co-occurrence across the 130 or so validation repertoires, and 94% of cluster scores exceeded 0.

The library came from the immunoSEQ multiplex PCR assay. On the study's bioinformatics: A statistical classification framework was developed to diagnose cytomegalovirus status using the catalog of TCR beta chain sequences. TCRdb provides this immuneACCESS table in a form limited to in-frame rearrangements. Some clones are lacking; in checked studies, under half of them reflect an unresolved V gene, and why the rest are absent is not known. The V and J calls and the clone size are those of that table, but D and trimming were determined from the DNA. This sample has roughly 120,000 clones in its table, and more than 85% of those were observed once. About 4.2% of the sample is taken by the ten largest.

The source material was PBMCs. The receptor's source is a man between 18 and 29 years old in good health and CMV-seropositive. The rearranged segments are TRBV7-2 and TRBJ2-1, with TRBD2 matching 7 junction bases. The CDR3 protein sequence reads: CASSLQAGTSYNEQFF. The DNA is as follows: TGTGCCAGCAGCTTACAAGCGGGGACCTCCTACAATGAGCAGTTCTTC.